The 19 T cell receptor beta chains presented below share a single source sample, sequenced in a study of OX40 agonist ivuxolimab in advanced cancers. Produced via immunoSEQ multiplex PCR; TCRdb's table is partial and in-frame only. The sample lists over 85,000 clones, roughly 89% occurring once. The material sequenced was CD4+ or CD8+ T cells sorted from blood, taken in a trial of the OX40 agonist ivuxolimab. The receptors originated from an adult with an advanced solid tumor such as melanoma, head and neck, liver or kidney cancer.

The rearrangement links TRBV19 to TRBJ1-2; D is unclear. Looked up from germline, CDR1 is LNHDA and CDR2 is SQIVND (reference sequence). V gave up 6 bases and J gave up 8 bases, with 10 bases separating them. This CDR3 comprises 11 residues. The CDR3 is CASSLGGGYTF. CDR3 DNA sequence: TGTGCCAGTAGCCTGGGTGGAGGCTACACCTTC.

The rearrangement joins TRBV18 to TRBJ2-1, with D perhaps matching TRBD1 (6 bases). The CDR3 has 14 amino acids. Trimming pared 6 bases from V and 2 bases from J, leaving 11 bases between. Germline V lookup: CDR1 KGHSH, CDR2 LQKENI. CDR3 in amino acids: CASSPGAAYNEQFF. CDR3 coding DNA: TGTGCCAGCTCTCCAGGGGCGGCCTACAATGAGCAGTTCTTC.

The chain recombines TRBV19 with TRBJ2-1; D uncertain. This CDR3 has 14 amino acids. The germline V gene encodes CDR1 LNHDA and CDR2 SQIVND (reference sequence). Deletions cut 8 bases from V and 4 bases from J, with 15 bases between. CDR3 nucleotides: TGTGCCAGTTCTCTCGTTGGGAAATACAATGAGCAGTTCTTC. Residues: CASSLVGKYNEQFF.

This chain connects TRBV6-1 to TRBJ2-2; D call uncertain. V lost 8 bases, J lost 6 bases, and 13 bases lay in between. The germline CDR1 and CDR2 sequences are MNHNS and SASEGT. The CDR3 sequence is 13 residues long. CDR3 in amino acids: CASLINLSGELFF. CDR3 bases: TGTGCCAGCCTTATAAACCTGTCCGGGGAGCTGTTTTTT.

The chain links TRBV7-3 to TRBJ2-7; 10 nucleotides line up with TRBD1. V lost 5 bases to trimming and J lost 6 bases; unmatched junction nucleotides: 13. Germline values: CDR1 SGHTA, CDR2 FQGTGA. The CDR3 consists of 16 residues. DNA of the CDR3: TGTGCCAGCAGCCCCAACTCCGGGACAGGGGCTTCCGAGCAGTACTTC. Translating gives CASSPNSGTGASEQYF.

V is TRBV7-2 and J is TRBJ2-7; D ambiguous. With 1 base removed from V and 1 base from J, the gap between germline ends came to 8 bases. The CDR3 spans 14 residues. Germline CDR1 reads SGHTA; CDR2 reads FQGNSA. The CDR3 spells CASSLGVVSYEQYF. Written as DNA, the CDR3 is TGTGCCAGCAGCTTAGGGGTTGTTTCCTACGAGCAGTACTTC.

The chain links TRBV9 to TRBJ2-7, with 9 positions matching TRBD1. This CDR3 region has 15 residues. The germline gives CDR1 SGDLS, CDR2 YYNGEE. V lost 4 bases to trimming and J lost 0 bases; unmatched junction nucleotides: 5. CDR3 DNA sequence: TGTGCCAGCAGCCCGGGGACAGGGAGCTCCTACGAGCAGTACTTC. Protein product: CASSPGTGSSYEQYF.

The rearrangement links TRBV2 to TRBJ1-6; 7 bases are a match to TRBD1. The J segment lost 10 bases and the V segment lost 10 bases, leaving 10 bases of the junction unmatched. The germline V gene has CDR1 SNHLY and CDR2 FYNNEI. This CDR3 region has 13 residues. This CDR3 is CAISRGRRSPLHF. The CDR3 DNA sequence: TGTGCCATTTCGAGGGGGCGCCGGTCACCCCTCCACTTT.

The chain joins TRBV5-6 to TRBJ2-2; D not resolved. The V gene's germline CDR1 is SGHDT and CDR2 YYEEEE. The V gene lost 4 bases and the J gene lost 6 bases, with 7 bases spanning the gap. The CDR3 extends over 12 amino acids. The CDR3 bases are TGTGCCAGCAGCCCCGTCGCCGGGGAGCTGTTTTTT. Translation gives CASSPVAGELFF.

The chain couples TRBV6-6 to TRBJ2-7; D is perhaps TRBD1 (6 bases). This CDR3 region has 14 residues. The V end lost 10 bases, the J end lost 3 bases, and 19 bases lay between the germline ends. Germline values: CDR1 MNHNY, CDR2 SVGAGI (reference sequence). CDR3: CATSNGGLVYEQYF. For the CDR3, the DNA is TGTGCCACGTCAAATGGGGGCCTAGTCTACGAGCAGTACTTC.

About this clone: Germline is not matched at one junction end, which may reflect a read error. The chain carries TRBV7-7 and TRBJ2-7; D remains unclear. The CDR3 has 13 residues. Germline CDR1 and CDR2: SSHAT and FNYEAQ (reference sequence). The CDR3 region has the DNA TGTGCTAGCAGTTTTAACAGTTACTACGAGCAGTACTTC. Encoded protein: CASSFNSYYEQYF.

The chain employs TRBV27 and TRBJ2-3, with 8 bases matching TRBD1. Trimming cost V 10 bases and J 0 bases; bases outside gene matches: 3. CDR3 length: 13 amino acids. CDR1 and CDR2 (germline): MNHEY, SMNVEV (reference sequence). The CDR3 loop reads CATRGLSTDTQYF. Written as DNA, the CDR3 is TGTGCCACCAGGGGGCTTAGCACAGATACGCAGTATTTT.

This chain links TRBV28 with TRBJ1-2; no definite D call. The ends were cut back, 8 bases at V and 8 bases at J, with 12 bases in the middle. The CDR3 extends over 11 amino acids. Germline loops: CDR1 MDHEN, CDR2 SYDVKM. The CDR3 region is CASDTRMGYTF. DNA for the CDR3: TGTGCCAGCGACACAAGAATGGGCTACACCTTC.

The chain couples TRBV2 to TRBJ2-5; D gene ambiguous. This CDR3 contains 14 residues. Per the germline V gene, CDR1 is SNHLY and CDR2 is FYNNEI. V lost 2 bases, J lost 4 bases, and 11 bases lay in between. The CDR3 loop reads CASSELFSLETQYF. The CDR3 DNA follows: TGTGCCAGCAGTGAACTCTTCAGCCTAGAGACCCAGTACTTC.

The chain recombines TRBV19 with TRBJ1-6, with D possibly TRBD1 on 5 matching bases. V was shortened by 6 bases and J by 5 bases, with 14 bases between the two germline ends. Germline V gene sequence: CDR1 LNHDA, CDR2 SQIVND (reference sequence). The CDR3 runs to 15 residues. In DNA, the CDR3 is TGTGCCAGTAGACCTCCGGGGGGGAATAATTCACCCCTCCACTTT. This encodes CASRPPGGNNSPLHF.

This clone was seen a single time. The chain joins TRBV6-1 to TRBJ2-7, with 10 positions matching TRBD1. The CDR3 is 14 residues long. V lost 4 bases, J lost 4 bases, and 4 bases stayed unmatched. Germline V gene lookup returns CDR1 MNHNS and CDR2 SASEGT. CDR3 amino acids: CASSASGQGYEQYF. For the CDR3, the DNA is TGTGCCAGCAGTGCTTCGGGACAGGGGTACGAGCAGTACTTC.

The chain uses TRBV4-1 and TRBJ2-3; 12 bases align to TRBD2. V was clipped by 4 bases and J by 2 bases; unmatched bases: 4. CDR3 length: 16 residues. Germline CDR1 MGHRA, CDR2 YSYEKL. The CDR3 DNA sequence: TGCGCCAGCAGCCCCCGACTAGCGGGGGTCACAGATACGCAGTATTTT. This encodes CASSPRLAGVTDTQYF.

This chain links TRBV19 with TRBJ2-1; 11 nucleotides agree with TRBD2. Germline-derived CDR1 and CDR2 are LNHDA and SQIVND (reference sequence). This CDR3 region has 16 residues. Trimming took 6 bases from V and 8 from J; bases not matched to a gene: 12. The CDR3 DNA sequence: TGTGCCAGTAGGGGCACAACTAGCGGGGGTGGCGATGAGCAGTTCTTC. The encoded protein is CASRGTTSGGGDEQFF.

V and J are TRBV5-8 and TRBJ1-5; D unclear. This CDR3 has 15 amino acids. CDR1 SGHTS and CDR2 YDEGEE come from the germline V gene. The ends were cut back, 4 bases at V and 5 bases at J, with 16 bases in the middle. CDR3: CASSSLGSPDQPQHF. CDR3 DNA sequence: TGTGCCAGCAGCAGCTTGGGCAGTCCAGATCAGCCCCAGCATTTT.